The 20 T cell receptor beta chains below come from one sample, sequenced in a study of OX40 agonist ivuxolimab in advanced cancers. Libraries came from the immunoSEQ multiplex PCR assay. TCRdb retrieved this table from immuneACCESS and kept in-frame rearrangements only. Not all clones are present; in checked studies, unresolved V genes account for under half, and no reason is known for the remainder. The sample has about 64,000 clones on record, less than 90% of them singletons. The ten largest clones add up to roughly 0.66% of the sample. This sample comprised CD4+ or CD8+ T cells sorted from blood, obtained in a trial of the OX40 agonist ivuxolimab. These receptors were obtained from an adult with an advanced solid tumor such as melanoma, head and neck, liver or kidney cancer.

At least ten counts were recorded for this clone. V and J are TRBV5-1 and TRBJ1-1, with no clear D. The CDR3 totals 15 residues. From germline, CDR1 is SGHRS and CDR2 YFSETQ. V was pared by 3 bases and J by 0 bases, with 12 bases between. DNA for the CDR3: TGCGCCAGCAGCTGGGGAGGCGGGGTGAACACTGAAGCTTTCTTT. This encodes CASSWGGGVNTEAFF. The variable domain in full, completed from reference TRBV5-1 and TRBJ1-1, reads KAGVTQTPRYLIKTRGQQVTLSCSPISGHRSVSWYQQTPGQGLQFLFEYFSETQRNKGNFPGRFSGRQFSNSRSEMNVSTLELGDSALYLCASSWGGGVNTEAFFGQGTRLTVV.

The chain recombines TRBV4-2 with TRBJ1-1; 7 nucleotides match TRBD1. Looked up from germline, CDR1 is LGHNA and CDR2 is YNFKEQ. The CDR3 spans 14 residues. V dropped 1 base and J dropped 8; count of bases not matched to a gene: 7. CDR3 DNA sequence: TGTGCCAGCAGCCAAGCCGGACAGGTTTGGGAAGCTTTCTTT. As protein: CASSQAGQVWEAFF.

The genes are TRBV18 and TRBJ1-2; tentative D call: TRBD1 (5 bases). There are 12 residues in the CDR3. The V end lost 5 bases, the J end lost 8 bases, and 12 bases lay between the germline ends. Germline CDR1 KGHSH, CDR2 LQKENI. In DNA form, the CDR3 reads TGTGCCAGCTCAGTGGACATCGGAGGCTACACCTTC. Amino acid sequence: CASSVDIGGYTF.

This sequence joins TRBV5-1 and TRBJ2-5; 11 bases fit TRBD2. CDR1 is SGHRS and CDR2 is YFSETQ in the germline V gene. This CDR3 is 16 amino acids long. V was clipped by 0 bases and J by 3 bases; unmatched bases: 4. The CDR3 bases are TGCGCCAGCAGCTTGGCCCCACTAGCGGGAGAAGAGACCCAGTACTTC. It is translated as CASSLAPLAGEETQYF.

This chain connects TRBV5-6 to TRBJ2-5; D could derive from TRBD1 or TRBD2 (6 bases each). CDR3 size: 14 residues. In germline, CDR1 is SGHDT, CDR2 YYEEEE. Trimming removed 2 bases from V and 4 bases from J, with 12 bases in between. DNA of the CDR3: TGTGCCAGCAGCTTTATATGGGGGGCAGAGACCCAGTACTTC. This encodes CASSFIWGAETQYF.

This clone occurred once. The V gene is TRBV30, the J gene TRBJ1-4; no reliable D call. Germline V gene data show CDR1 as GTSNPN and CDR2 as SVGIG (reference sequence). The CDR3 is 14 residues long. Trimming shortened V by 1 base and J by 1 base, and 7 bases separated the two germline ends. CDR3 DNA: TGTGCCTGGAGTGAGGGAGTAACTAATGAAAAACTGTTTTTT. This translates into CAWSEGVTNEKLFF.

The chain couples TRBV6-4 to TRBJ1-1; unclear D gene. Germline V CDR1 and CDR2: MRHNA, SNTAGT. V shed 2 bases and J shed 1 base, with 11 bases lying between them. CDR3 length equals 15 residues. CDR3 sequence (DNA): TGTGCCAGCAGTGACCCCCGAAAGGGGAACACTGAAGCTTTCTTT. This codes for CASSDPRKGNTEAFF.

The V and J genes are TRBV20-1 and TRBJ2-1, with D unclear. The CDR3 covers 11 residues. Deletions cut 6 bases from V and 4 bases from J, with 7 bases between. Germline V gene sequence: CDR1 DFQATT, CDR2 SNEGSKA (reference sequence). CDR3 DNA sequence: TGCAGTGCACTTAAGTACAATGAGCAGTTCTTC. As protein: CSALKYNEQFF.

In nucleotides, the CDR3 is TGTGCCAGCAGTGAGTTCGGGGATCAAGATACGCAGTATTTT. It specifies CASSEFGDQDTQYF. The chain couples TRBV6-1 to TRBJ2-3; TRBD2 might be the D (5 bases). CDR1 and CDR2 from the germline V gene are MNHNS and SASEGT. Trimming took 3 bases from V and 5 from J, leaving 12 bases between them. CDR3 length equals 14 residues.

The V call is TRBV30, the J call TRBJ2-5; D might be TRBD1 or TRBD2, each matching 6 bases. The CDR3 is 14 residues long. The V end lost 2 bases, the J end lost 5 bases, and 15 bases lay between the germline ends. CDR1 and CDR2 from the germline V gene are GTSNPN and SVGIG (reference sequence). The CDR3 sequence is CAWSMLGGRETQYF. As DNA, the CDR3 is TGTGCCTGGAGTATGTTAGGGGGGCGGGAGACCCAGTACTTC.

The chain combines TRBV6-5 with TRBJ1-1; 9 bases fit TRBD1. Germline values: CDR1 MNHEY, CDR2 SVGAGI. The junction had 0 bases not matched to a gene; V was cut back by 5 bases and J by 5 bases. The CDR3 covers 12 residues. This CDR3 reads CASSGQGTEAFF. The CDR3 DNA follows: TGTGCCAGCAGTGGACAGGGGACTGAAGCTTTCTTT.

J is TRBJ2-5 and V is TRBV28, with 7 bases that match TRBD2. Germline CDR1 and CDR2: MDHEN and SYDVKM. The trim removed 7 bases at V and 5 bases at J, leaving 10 bases unmatched. The CDR3 sequence is 14 residues long. The DNA for the CDR3 is TGTGCCAGCAATGCCCCCGGGGGGTGGGAGACCCAGTACTTC. It yields the protein CASNAPGGWETQYF. The entire variable domain, with the rest obtained from reference TRBV28 and TRBJ2-5, is as follows: DVKVTQSSRYLVKRTGEKVFLECVQDMDHENMFWYRQDPGLGLRLIYFSYDVKMKEKGDIPEGYSVSREKKERFSLILESASTNQTSMYLCASNAPGGWETQYFGPGTRLLVL.

V is TRBV18 and J is TRBJ2-7, with 8 bases aligning to TRBD2. In germline, CDR1 is KGHSH, CDR2 LQKENI. V shed 6 bases, J shed 5 bases, and the junction held 9 bases outside the gene matches. This CDR3 region has 14 residues. Here the CDR3 DNA reads TGTGCCAGCTCGCCGAGCGGGAGTCGCAACGAGCAGTACTTC. Translating gives CASSPSGSRNEQYF. Full variable domain (remainder filled in from reference TRBV18 and TRBJ2-7): NAGVMQNPRHLVRRRGQEARLRCSPMKGHSHVYWYRQLPEEGLKFMVYLQKENIIDESGMPKERFSAEFPKEGPSILRIQQVVRGDSAAYFCASSPSGSRNEQYFGPGTRLTVT.

This chain links TRBV18 with TRBJ1-1, with TRBD1 identical over 7 bases. Germline V lookup: CDR1 KGHSH, CDR2 LQKENI. The CDR3 consists of 12 residues. The V and J ends lost 6 bases and 4 bases, in that order; junction bases with no gene match: 2. The CDR3 reads CASSRQGTEAFF. The CDR3 nucleotides read TGTGCCAGCTCCCGACAGGGCACTGAAGCTTTCTTT.

The rearrangement joins TRBV19 to TRBJ2-2, with TRBD2 matching 13 bases. The CDR3 loop spans 18 amino acids. After removal of 3 bases from V and 10 bases from J, the junction contained 14 bases not matched to a gene. Germline values: CDR1 LNHDA, CDR2 SQIVND (reference sequence). CDR3 in DNA: TGTGCCAGTAGTATCGTACAACCGGGACTAGCGGGACTTGTGGAGCTGTTTTTT. Translating it yields CASSIVQPGLAGLVELFF.

The chain uses TRBV7-9 and TRBJ2-3, with D possibly being TRBD2 (7 bases). The CDR3 runs 14 residues. Trimming stripped 5 bases from V and 4 bases from J, with 13 bases between. The germline CDR1 and CDR2 sequences are SEHNR and FQNEAQ (reference sequence). The CDR3 DNA sequence: TGTGCCAGCAGCACTAGGGGGGGGCCAGATACGCAGTATTTT. This codes for CASSTRGGPDTQYF.

The chain links TRBV19 to TRBJ1-2; D unclear. Germline CDR1 is LNHDA and CDR2 is SQIVND (reference sequence). This CDR3 contains 12 residues. Trimming took 1 base from V and 10 from J, leaving 10 bases between them. CDR3 loop: CASSIVGEVYTF. The CDR3 nucleotides are TGTGCCAGTAGTATAGTGGGAGAAGTCTACACCTTC.

This sequence joins TRBV9 and TRBJ1-5, with D tentatively TRBD1 (5 bases). The CDR3 loop spans 15 amino acids. The V end lost 6 bases, the J end lost 2 bases, and 15 bases lay between the germline ends. Germline V gene lookup returns CDR1 SGDLS and CDR2 YYNGEE. The CDR3 loop is CASTPGQGGNQPQHF. The CDR3 nucleotides read TGTGCCAGCACCCCGGGGCAGGGTGGCAATCAGCCCCAGCATTTT.

The rearrangement joins TRBV11-2 to TRBJ2-7; 8 bases fit TRBD1. The CDR3 totals 14 residues. Germline V lookup: CDR1 SGHAT, CDR2 FQNNGV. V was clipped by 5 bases and J by 3 bases; unmatched bases: 6. Here the CDR3 DNA reads TGTGCCAGCAGCCGGATTGGGACAGGCTACGAGCAGTACTTC. Translation gives CASSRIGTGYEQYF.

The chain recombines TRBV18 with TRBJ2-3, with a possible D match to TRBD1 (6 bases). Germline V gene sequence: CDR1 KGHSH, CDR2 LQKENI. This CDR3 has 16 residues. V was trimmed by 2 bases and J by 5 bases, leaving 17 bases between them. CDR3 nucleotides: TGTGCCAGCTCACCAAACGCAGGGGCGAGTGGAGATACGCAGTATTTT. Translated, it gives CASSPNAGASGDTQYF.